The T cell receptor (beta chain) described here comes from a study of T cell repertoires in cytomegalovirus infection. V shed 5 bases, J shed 6 bases, and the junction held 10 bases outside the gene matches. CDR3 size: 16 residues. Germline V gene sequence: CDR1 MGHRA, CDR2 YSYEKL. This clonotype was counted at least ten times. Antigen unknown. TCRdb reprocessed the reads with MiXCR, giving one entry per CDR3 protein. Found here are over 250,000 distinct CDR3 sequences, less than 25% of them singletons; the top ten hold approximately 19%. This chain uses TRBV4-1 with TRBJ2-1, with TRBD2 matching 10 bases. The sample here was cultured PBMCs, taken from culture after CMV antigen stimulation. The TCR was taken from a human donor in good health (CMV status not recorded). Some clones in this sample may be carry-over from other donors' samples. The CDR3 DNA sequence: TGCGCCAGCAGCTCTGTTGGGACTAGCGTTGGCAATGAGCAGTTCTTC. It specifies CASSSVGTSVGNEQFF.